The clone carrying this T cell receptor beta chain was observed at least ten times. The antigen is not known. The data were obtained in a study of blood T cells in healthy people across ages. It was with a sample-barcoded 5' primer and a J-beta primer mix that a second PCR of about 6 to 11 cycles was run. TCRdb re-derived calls from the 5' RACE reads in MiXCR, one entry per CDR3 protein. The table lists around 650,000 distinct CDR3 sequences, about a third of them singletons. V was pared by 6 bases and J by 4 bases, with 7 bases of the junction left unmatched. Germline CDR1 MNHEY, CDR2 SVGEGT. The CDR3 covers 14 residues. General study results and limits: TCR beta diversity, measured per million T cells, fell in a roughly linear way with age.

This clonotype was sampled from an elderly woman in good health. The sequenced sample consisted of blood. The V gene is TRBV6-2 or TRBV6-3, the J gene TRBJ2-3, with TRBD2 matching over 7 bases. The CDR3 protein is CASRNWLAADTQYF. As DNA, the CDR3 is TGTGCCAGCAGAAATTGGCTAGCGGCAGATACGCAGTATTTT.